These 23 T cell receptor beta chains share one sample of origin, sequenced in a study of blood T cell repertoires in COVID-19. Profiled with immunoSEQ multiplex PCR; TCRdb holds only in-frame clones, not every one. This table holds approximately 280,000 clones, more than 75% found once. The sequenced sample was peripheral blood. Receptors originate from a young woman who had recovered from COVID-19.

The gene calls are TRBV6-1 and TRBJ1-2, with TRBD1 identical over 11 bases. The CDR3 is made up of 15 amino acids. The V and J ends lost 3 bases and 7 bases, in that order; junction bases with no gene match: 7. The germline V gene encodes CDR1 MNHNS and CDR2 SASEGT. The CDR3 bases are TGTGCCAGCAGTGACGCCGGGACAGGGGGGGTTGGCTACACCTTC. Translated, it gives CASSDAGTGGVGYTF.

This clone has only a few counts. The CDR3 region is CASSLSTGGPTDTQYF. The CDR3 nucleotides read TGCGCCAGCAGCTTAAGTACAGGGGGCCCCACAGATACGCAGTATTTT. This chain joins TRBV5-1 and TRBJ2-3, with 9 bases lining up with TRBD1. Per germline, CDR1 SGHRS and CDR2 YFSETQ. With V trimmed by 2 bases and J by 2 bases, 6 bases remained unmatched. This CDR3 comprises 16 residues.

This sequence joins TRBV10-2 and TRBJ2-2, with TRBD2 identical over 10 bases. J lost 7 bases, V lost 8 bases, and 13 bases had no gene match. This CDR3 has 16 residues. The V gene's germline CDR1 is WSHSY and CDR2 SAAADI. CDR3 nucleotides: TGCGCCAGCCGAGGGTCTAGCGGGGGCTCCGGCGGGGAGCTGTTTTTT. As protein: CASRGSSGGSGGELFF.

The V call is TRBV7-2, the J call TRBJ2-3; 8 bases align to TRBD2. The CDR3 runs 16 residues. CDR1 is SGHTA and CDR2 is FQGNSA in the germline V gene. The junction had 15 bases not matched to a gene; V was cut back by 5 bases and J by 8 bases. CDR3 sequence (DNA): TGTGCCAGCAGCCGTACTACGGGACTAGGTATTGGTACGCAGTATTTT. Protein: CASSRTTGLGIGTQYF.

The J gene is TRBJ2-5, the V gene TRBV3-1 (or the pseudogene TRBV3-2); no clear D. CDR3 length: 12 amino acids. V was cut by 0 bases and J by 4 bases, with 3 bases left in between. Germline CDR1 and CDR2: LGHDT and YNNKEL (reference sequence). The CDR3 DNA sequence: TGTGCCAGCAGCCAAGATCTAGAGACCCAGTACTTC. Translated: CASSQDLETQYF.

Comment on this clone: One end of the junction is discordant with germline, which a read error may explain. This sequence joins TRBV24-1 and TRBJ2-7, with D perhaps matching TRBD1 (6 bases). In germline, CDR1 is KGHDR, CDR2 SFDVKD. CDR3 length: 14 amino acids. The CDR3 sequence is CATSDSNRAYEQYF. CDR3 nucleotides: TGTGCCACCAGCGATTCAAACAGGGCCTACGAGCAGTACTTC.

The CDR3 nucleotides read TGTGCCAGCAGTACACAGGGGTGGGGTCTGAACACTGAAGCTTTCTTT. Protein sequence: CASSTQGWGLNTEAFF. The chain combines TRBV28 with TRBJ1-1; 7 nucleotides line up with TRBD1. The CDR3 has 16 residues. Germline V gene lookup returns CDR1 MDHEN and CDR2 SYDVKM. V gave up 5 bases and J gave up 0 bases; unmatched junction bases: 9.

CDR3 in DNA: TGTGCCAGCAGCTTACGACTAGTCCTCGGTGGCATTCAGTACTTC. Translation gives CASSLRLVLGGIQYF. V usage is TRBV7-2 and J usage is TRBJ2-4; weak D call: TRBD2 (6 bases). Germline CDR1 is SGHTA and CDR2 is FQGNSA. The CDR3 loop spans 15 amino acids. Between the trimmed V and J ends, which lost 2 bases and 9 bases, there was a span of 17 bases.

The chain recombines TRBV4-3 with TRBJ2-3; 7 positions match TRBD2. This CDR3 has 16 residues. The V segment lost 0 bases and the J segment 3 bases; nucleotides outside the gene matches: 6. Germline V gene lookup returns CDR1 LGHNA and CDR2 YSLEER. CDR3 sequence (DNA): TGCGCCAGCAGCCAAGACGCTAGCGGAGTAACAGATACGCAGTATTTT. It codes for CASSQDASGVTDTQYF.

The chain uses TRBV30 and TRBJ1-2; tentative D call: TRBD1 (5 bases). The CDR3 consists of 14 residues. CDR1 and CDR2 from the germline V gene are GTSNPN and SVGIG (reference sequence). V shed 3 bases and J shed 2 bases, with 13 bases lying between them. CDR3 residues: CAWRGGQVNYGYTF. The CDR3 DNA is TGTGCCTGGAGGGGAGGACAAGTAAACTATGGCTACACCTTC.

The rearrangement uses TRBV2 and TRBJ1-1; D may be TRBD1 (5 bases). Germline-derived CDR1 and CDR2 are SNHLY and FYNNEI. The length of the CDR3 is 13 residues. V was pared by 7 bases and J by 5 bases, with 14 bases between. The CDR3 loop is CASTTQGTTEAFF. CDR3 bases: TGTGCCAGCACAACCCAGGGTACTACTGAAGCTTTCTTT.

This clone was counted a single time. The chain employs TRBV5-1 and TRBJ1-6; 7 bases fit TRBD1. CDR1 is SGHRS, CDR2 YFSETQ, per germline. The CDR3 contains 15 residues. With V trimmed by 2 bases and J by 7 bases, 6 bases remained unmatched. Here the CDR3 DNA reads TGCGCCAGCAGCTTTACAGGGGCGGGGAATTCACCCCTCCACTTT. This codes for CASSFTGAGNSPLHF.

J is TRBJ2-7 and V is TRBV5-1, with 9 bases identical to TRBD1. CDR1 and CDR2 (germline): SGHRS, YFSETQ. This CDR3 is built from 16 residues. J was trimmed by 3 bases and V by 1 base; bases with no gene match: 8. CDR3 residues: CASSLLPGQGFYEQYF. CDR3 DNA sequence: TGCGCCAGCAGCTTGCTTCCGGGACAGGGATTCTACGAGCAGTACTTC.

This clone was found a few times. The chain has TRBV6-6 and TRBJ2-5; TRBD2 agrees at 8 bases. The CDR3 is 14 residues long. Germline V gene lookup returns CDR1 MNHNY and CDR2 SVGAGI (reference sequence). V gave up 5 bases and J gave up 4 bases; unmatched junction bases: 6. DNA for the CDR3: TGTGCCAGCAGTACCCCGGGGGGGGGAGAGACCCAGTACTTC. Translating gives CASSTPGGGETQYF.

V usage is TRBV28 and J usage is TRBJ1-2, with TRBD1 matching 10 bases. V was pared by 6 bases and J by 3 bases, with 4 bases of the junction left unmatched. Germline loops: CDR1 MDHEN, CDR2 SYDVKM. There are 14 residues in the CDR3. For the CDR3, the DNA is TGTGCCAGCAGATGGACAGGGGGAGACTATGGCTACACCTTC. It specifies CASRWTGGDYGYTF.

The chain combines TRBV2 with TRBJ2-7; no clear D. The CDR3 consists of 12 residues. Trimming stripped 0 bases from V and 7 bases from J, with 7 bases between. CDR1 and CDR2 from the germline V gene are SNHLY and FYNNEI. The CDR3 sequence: CASSEARSEQYF. Written as DNA, the CDR3 is TGTGCCAGCAGTGAAGCGCGGTCGGAGCAGTACTTC.

The V call is TRBV6-5, the J call TRBJ1-1, with 9 nucleotides matching TRBD1. The CDR3 length is 14 residues. Germline V gene data show CDR1 as MNHEY and CDR2 as SVGAGI. V dropped 5 bases and J dropped 4; count of bases not matched to a gene: 5. The CDR3 region is CASSPGQGGTEAFF. CDR3 nucleotide sequence: TGTGCCAGCAGTCCGGGACAGGGAGGCACTGAAGCTTTCTTT.

The V gene is TRBV28, the J gene TRBJ1-6, with 7 bases identical to TRBD1. Per the germline V gene, CDR1 is MDHEN and CDR2 is SYDVKM. V lost 1 base to trimming and J lost 10 bases; unmatched junction nucleotides: 7. The CDR3 is 15 residues long. CDR3 DNA: TGTGCCAGCAGTTTATCAGGCAGGGGGTTGTCACCCCTCCACTTT. It is translated as CASSLSGRGLSPLHF.

The V call is TRBV30, the J call TRBJ2-7; the D gene is possibly TRBD2 (5 bases). CDR1 and CDR2 (germline): GTSNPN, SVGIG (reference sequence). The V end was cut by 5 bases, the J end by 7 bases, with 15 bases between. This CDR3 contains 12 residues. The CDR3 here is CAWGPLEGEQYF. In DNA form, the CDR3 reads TGTGCCTGGGGGCCACTAGAAGGGGAGCAGTACTTC.

The V gene is TRBV3-1 (or the pseudogene TRBV3-2), the J gene TRBJ1-2; TRBD1 might be the D (6 bases). This CDR3 is 15 amino acids long. Germline V gene lookup returns CDR1 LGHDT and CDR2 YNNKEL (reference sequence). Trimming removed 4 bases from V and 0 bases from J, with 12 bases in between. The DNA for the CDR3 is TGTGCCAGCAGCCCAAACAGGGCAGCTAACTATGGCTACACCTTC. This gives the protein CASSPNRAANYGYTF.

This clone has just a few counts. The chain has TRBV2 and TRBJ2-7; 7 bases fit TRBD1. Germline-derived CDR1 and CDR2 are SNHLY and FYNNEI. J lost 6 bases, V lost 6 bases, and 8 bases had no gene match. The CDR3 sequence is 13 residues long. The CDR3 here is CASRNRGSAEQYF. CDR3 DNA: TGTGCCAGCAGAAACAGGGGCAGCGCCGAGCAGTACTTC. Using reference TRBV2 and TRBJ2-7 for the parts outside the CDR3, the full variable domain is EPEVTQTPSHQVTQMGQEVILRCVPISNHLYFYWYRQILGQKVEFLVSFYNNEISEKSEIFDDQFSVERPDGSNFTLKIRSTKLEDSAMYFCASRNRGSAEQYFGPGTRLTVT.

This clone was seen just once. This chain links TRBV28 with TRBJ1-4; D possibly corresponds to TRBD1 (5 bases). Germline lookup yields CDR1 MDHEN and CDR2 SYDVKM. The CDR3 is 13 residues long. V lost 3 bases and J lost 8, with 10 bases in between. The CDR3 nucleotides are TGTGCCAGCAGTTTTCAGGGAATGGAAAAACTGTTTTTT. Its translation: CASSFQGMEKLFF.

This chain joins TRBV6-4 and TRBJ1-1; D uncertain. The V and J ends lost 2 bases and 1 base respectively, with 8 bases between them. This CDR3 is built from 14 residues. Per the germline V gene, CDR1 is MRHNA and CDR2 is SNTAGT. The CDR3 DNA reads as TGTGCCAGCAGTGACACAGACAAGAACACTGAAGCTTTCTTT. The encoded protein is CASSDTDKNTEAFF.